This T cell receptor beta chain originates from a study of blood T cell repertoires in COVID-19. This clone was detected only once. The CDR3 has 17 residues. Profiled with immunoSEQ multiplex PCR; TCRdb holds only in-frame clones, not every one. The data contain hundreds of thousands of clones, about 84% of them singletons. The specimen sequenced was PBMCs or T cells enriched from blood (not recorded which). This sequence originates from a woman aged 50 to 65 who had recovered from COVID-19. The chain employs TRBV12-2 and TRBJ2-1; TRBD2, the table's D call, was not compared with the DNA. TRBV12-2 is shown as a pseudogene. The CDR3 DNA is TGTGCAAGTCGCTTAGGCCCCCGGACTAGCGGTTACAATGAGCAGTTCTTC. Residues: CASRLGPRTSGYNEQFF.